One and the same sample provided the 12 T cell receptor beta chains below, sequenced in a study of shared clonotypes between healthy human individuals (dated by TCRdb to the early 2020s). The receptor library was made with the immunoSEQ multiplex PCR assay. As stored in TCRdb, this immuneACCESS dataset retains in-frame rearrangements with V and J assigned. A fraction of the clones does not appear; measured against another copy, unresolved V genes explain less than half of the discrepancy, and the remainder lacks a known reason. A total of about 1 million clones appear in this sample, around 76% of them only once. Of the sample, approximately 1.3% falls within the top ten clones. The material sequenced was memory CD4+ T cells sorted from blood. The cell subset or site label on this specimen signifies: CD45RA-negative fraction. Receptors were obtained from a man between 18 and 29 years old in good health.

The chain is built from TRBV12-5 and TRBJ2-3; D is ambiguous. The CDR3 has 13 amino acids. The V end was cut by 5 bases, the J end by 0 bases, with 6 bases between. Germline CDR1 reads LGHNT; CDR2 reads FRNRAP. As DNA, the CDR3 is TGTGCTAGTGGTGTCCTTAGCACAGATACGCAGTATTTT. This encodes CASGVLSTDTQYF.

This clone was counted once. This sequence joins TRBV28 and TRBJ1-2; 7 nucleotides align to TRBD1. The CDR3 runs 15 residues. CDR1 and CDR2 (germline): MDHEN, SYDVKM. Unmatched junction bases numbered 5, after V lost 4 bases and J lost 0 bases. The CDR3, as DNA: TGTGCCAGCAGTTCGACAGGGTTAGCTAACTATGGCTACACCTTC. This translates into CASSSTGLANYGYTF.

The chain is built from TRBV30 and TRBJ1-2, with a weak D call TRBD1 (6 bases). This CDR3 is built from 11 residues. The germline V gene has CDR1 GTSNPN and CDR2 SVGIG (reference sequence). V lost 5 bases and J lost 6, with 10 bases in between. CDR3 amino acids: CAWEQGNGYTF. In DNA, the CDR3 is TGTGCCTGGGAACAGGGTAATGGCTACACCTTC.

On this clone itself: Other DNA sequences in this specimen translate into the identical CDR3. The chain is built from TRBV30 and TRBJ1-1; D gene uncertain. There are 13 residues in the CDR3. Trimming shortened V by 0 bases and J by 0 bases, and 5 bases separated the two germline ends. Per germline, CDR1 GTSNPN and CDR2 SVGIG (reference sequence). CDR3 residues: CAWSVLLNTEAFF. In DNA form, the CDR3 reads TGTGCCTGGAGTGTACTCCTGAACACTGAAGCTTTCTTT.

The chain recombines TRBV19 with TRBJ1-2, with 8 nucleotides matching TRBD1. CDR3 length: 14 amino acids. Germline V lookup: CDR1 LNHDA, CDR2 SQIVND (reference sequence). V gave up 5 bases and J gave up 4 bases; unmatched junction bases: 6. CDR3 in amino acids: CASSRQGIIYGYTF. DNA for the CDR3: TGTGCCAGTAGTCGACAGGGGATAATCTATGGCTACACCTTC.

The J gene is TRBJ1-5, the V gene TRBV19, with D maybe TRBD1 (5 bases). The CDR3 has 17 residues. CDR1 and CDR2 (germline): LNHDA, SQIVND (reference sequence). V lost 2 bases to trimming and J lost 0 bases, with 14 bases between them. CDR3 loop: CASSIKAAGYSNQPQHF. In DNA form, the CDR3 reads TGTGCCAGTAGTATAAAAGCAGCAGGGTATAGCAATCAGCCCCAGCATTTT.

The gene calls are TRBV2 and TRBJ1-1; 9 positions match TRBD1. This CDR3 contains 12 residues. Trimming cost V 8 bases and J 6 bases; bases outside gene matches: 4. CDR1 is SNHLY and CDR2 is FYNNEI in the germline V gene. The CDR3 DNA follows: TGTGCCAGCGGGACAGGGATGGCTGAAGCTTTCTTT. It encodes CASGTGMAEAFF.

The chain uses TRBV5-4 and TRBJ2-1; no clear D gene. CDR1 and CDR2 (germline): SGHNT, YYREEE (reference sequence). This CDR3 has 14 residues. V was trimmed by 1 base and J by 5 bases, leaving 10 bases between them. The CDR3 reads CASSLSTAHNEQFF. The CDR3 bases are TGTGCCAGCAGCTTGTCTACAGCTCACAATGAGCAGTTCTTC.

The chain has TRBV6-6 and TRBJ1-1; TRBD1 aligns across 7 bases. V shed 7 bases and J 0 bases; nucleotides not matched to a gene: 8. This CDR3 comprises 15 residues. Germline V gives CDR1 MNHNY, CDR2 SVGAGI (reference sequence). CDR3 nucleotides: TGTGCCAGCACCCAGGGGGGCACCCTGAACACTGAAGCTTTCTTT. Translated, it gives CASTQGGTLNTEAFF.

This rearrangement joins TRBV10-3 to TRBJ2-1, with 10 bases that match TRBD2. This CDR3 spans 16 amino acids. Germline lookup yields CDR1 ENHRY and CDR2 SYGVKD. Unmatched junction bases numbered 11, after V lost 3 bases and J lost 9 bases. CDR3 amino acids: CAISELAGSAQVEQFF. The CDR3 DNA sequence: TGTGCCATCAGTGAACTAGCGGGATCCGCCCAAGTTGAGCAGTTCTTC.

This clone was found a few times. Only one base separates this from a far larger clonotype, so it likely reflects a read error. The V and J genes are TRBV11-2 and TRBJ1-1; 7 bases are a match to TRBD1. Germline values: CDR1 SGHAT, CDR2 FQNNGV. After removal of 1 base from V and 0 bases from J, the junction contained 2 bases not matched to a gene. This CDR3 comprises 15 residues. The CDR3 DNA is TGTGCCAGCAGCTTAGTGGACAGGATGAACACTGAAGCTTTCTTT. Translation gives CASSLVDRMNTEAFF.

The V gene is TRBV13, the J gene TRBJ1-4; maybe TRBD1 (5 bases). The CDR3 has 15 amino acids. Germline CDR1 is PRHDT and CDR2 is FYEKMQ (reference sequence). Trimming left V 5 bases short and J 0 bases short, with 10 bases between. CDR3 loop: CASSRRQTTNEKLFF. Written as DNA, the CDR3 is TGTGCCAGCAGCCGACGACAGACAACTAATGAAAAACTGTTTTTT. The entire variable domain, with the rest obtained from reference TRBV13 and TRBJ1-4, is as follows: AAGVIQSPRHLIKEKRETATLKCYPIPRHDTVYWYQQGPGQDPQFLISFYEKMQSDKGSIPDRFSAQQFSDYHSELNMSSLELGDSALYFCASSRRQTTNEKLFFGSGTQLSVL.